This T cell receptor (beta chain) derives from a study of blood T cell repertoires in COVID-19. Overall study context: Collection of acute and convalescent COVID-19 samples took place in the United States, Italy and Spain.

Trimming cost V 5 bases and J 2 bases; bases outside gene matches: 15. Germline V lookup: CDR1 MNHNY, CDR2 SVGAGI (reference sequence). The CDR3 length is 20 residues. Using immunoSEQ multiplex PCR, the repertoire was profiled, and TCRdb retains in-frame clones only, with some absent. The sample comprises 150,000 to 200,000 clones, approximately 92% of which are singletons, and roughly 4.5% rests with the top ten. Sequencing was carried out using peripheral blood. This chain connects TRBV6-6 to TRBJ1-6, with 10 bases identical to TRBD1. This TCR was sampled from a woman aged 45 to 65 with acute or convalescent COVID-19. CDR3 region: CASSLSFQGQGSAYNSPLHF. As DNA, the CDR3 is TGTGCCAGCAGTCTCTCTTTTCAGGGACAGGGGAGCGCCTATAATTCACCCCTCCACTTT.